The rows below give T cell receptor beta chains drawn from one sample of a study of blood T cell repertoires in COVID-19. The protocol was immunoSEQ multiplex PCR, while the TCRdb copy is restricted to in-frame clones and leaves out a portion. The table shows under 550,000 clones, with roughly 89% occurring only once. The sample comprised peripheral blood. These receptors were collected from a man aged 18 to 30 with COVID-19, enrolled during active disease. The CDR3 runs from the conserved cysteine through the conserved F or W. D genes are given only for firm matches. Some rows have no size entry. The others give once, few or many, or a class for an expanded clone.

len: 11
d_gene: .
j_gene: TRBJ2-7
v_gene: TRBV10-2
abundance: .
CDR3aa: CASTRGDEQYF
CDR3nt: TGCGCCAGCACCAGGGGCGACGAGCAGTACTTC

len: 12
d_gene: .
j_gene: TRBJ1-5
v_gene: TRBV15
abundance: .
CDR3aa: CATSTIYQPQHF
CDR3nt: TGTGCCACCAGCACAATTTATCAGCCCCAGCATTTT

len: 12
d_gene: TRBD1
j_gene: TRBJ2-7
v_gene: TRBV24-1
abundance: .
CDR3aa: CATSDRDTEQYF
CDR3nt: TGTGCCACCAGCGACAGGGATACCGAGCAGTACTTC

len: 15
d_gene: TRBD1
j_gene: TRBJ2-1
v_gene: TRBV5-1
abundance: .
CDR3aa: CASSLNRGLGNEQFF
CDR3nt: TGCGCCAGCAGCTTAAACAGGGGGCTAGGAAATGAGCAGTTCTTC

len: 12
d_gene: .
j_gene: TRBJ2-7
v_gene: TRBV3-1/TRBV3-2
abundance: .
CDR3aa: CASTGGYYEQYF
CDR3nt: TGTGCCAGCACTGGGGGCTACTACGAGCAGTACTTC

len: 15
d_gene: TRBD2
j_gene: TRBJ2-7
v_gene: TRBV3-1/TRBV3-2
abundance: .
CDR3aa: CASSQEWDYNYEQYF
CDR3nt: TGTGCCAGCAGCCAAGAGTGGGACTACAACTACGAGCAGTACTTC

len: 15
d_gene: TRBD1
j_gene: TRBJ2-7
v_gene: TRBV5-1
abundance: .
CDR3aa: CASSLRGTGNREQYF
CDR3nt: TGCGCCAGCAGCTTGAGAGGGACAGGGAACAGGGAGCAGTACTTC

len: 15
d_gene: .
j_gene: TRBJ1-4
v_gene: TRBV5-5
abundance: once
CDR3aa: CASSFQGRGSEKLFF
CDR3nt: TGTGCCAGCAGCTTTCAGGGCAGGGGAAGTGAAAAACTGTTTTTT

len: 12
d_gene: .
j_gene: TRBJ2-2
v_gene: TRBV14
abundance: .
CDR3aa: CASSHLTGELFF
CDR3nt: TGTGCCAGCAGCCACCTAACCGGGGAGCTGTTTTTT

len: 17
d_gene: .
j_gene: TRBJ1-4
v_gene: TRBV9
abundance: .
CDR3aa: CASSVAPGARGNEKLFF
CDR3nt: TGTGCCAGCAGCGTAGCTCCAGGGGCTAGGGGTAATGAAAAACTGTTTTTT

len: 13
d_gene: TRBD2
j_gene: TRBJ2-7
v_gene: TRBV5-1
abundance: .
CDR3aa: CASSLSGAHEQYF
CDR3nt: TGCGCCAGCAGCTTGAGCGGGGCCCACGAGCAGTACTTC

len: 17
d_gene: TRBD1
j_gene: TRBJ2-1
v_gene: TRBV7-9
abundance: once
CDR3aa: CASSRPGTGGPINEQFF
CDR3nt: TGTGCCAGCAGCCGACCCGGGACAGGGGGCCCTATCAATGAGCAGTTCTTC

len: 16
d_gene: TRBD1
j_gene: TRBJ2-7
v_gene: TRBV15
abundance: once
CDR3aa: CATSRDIRQGAYEQYF
CDR3nt: TGTGCCACCAGCAGAGACATCAGACAGGGGGCTTACGAGCAGTACTTC

len: 16
d_gene: TRBD2
j_gene: TRBJ2-1
v_gene: TRBV5-1
abundance: .
CDR3aa: CASSFNLAGGHNEQFF
CDR3nt: TGCGCCAGCAGCTTTAATCTAGCGGGGGGCCACAATGAGCAGTTCTTC

len: 16
d_gene: TRBD1
j_gene: TRBJ2-5
v_gene: TRBV11-2
abundance: .
CDR3aa: CASSLERTGSSETQYF
CDR3nt: TGTGCCAGCAGCTTAGAAAGGACAGGGTCGTCAGAGACCCAGTACTTC

len: 15
d_gene: TRBD2
j_gene: TRBJ2-1
v_gene: TRBV5-6
abundance: .
CDR3aa: CASSLGGLAANEQFF
CDR3nt: TGTGCCAGCAGCCTTGGCGGACTAGCGGCCAATGAGCAGTTCTTC

len: 12
d_gene: .
j_gene: TRBJ2-5
v_gene: TRBV29-1
abundance: .
CDR3aa: CSVGRGKETQYF
CDR3nt: TGCAGCGTTGGCAGGGGCAAAGAGACCCAGTACTTC

len: 16
d_gene: .
j_gene: TRBJ1-6
v_gene: TRBV13
abundance: .
CDR3aa: CASSFGGRGNNSPLHF
CDR3nt: TGTGCCAGCAGCTTCGGGGGACGGGGGAATAATTCACCCCTCCACTTT

len: 15
d_gene: .
j_gene: TRBJ1-3
v_gene: TRBV15
abundance: .
CDR3aa: CATSRGDSSGNTIYF
CDR3nt: TGTGCCACCAGCAGAGGCGACAGCTCTGGAAACACCATATATTTT

len: 14
d_gene: TRBD1
j_gene: TRBJ1-1
v_gene: TRBV7-9
abundance: .
CDR3aa: CASSYGTGGTEAFF
CDR3nt: TGTGCCAGCAGCTACGGGACAGGGGGCACTGAAGCTTTCTTT

len: 15
d_gene: .
j_gene: TRBJ1-1
v_gene: TRBV7-3
abundance: .
CDR3aa: CASSLDGGTTREAFF
CDR3nt: TGTGCCAGCAGCTTAGACGGAGGTACAACAAGGGAAGCTTTCTTT

len: 22
d_gene: TRBD2
j_gene: TRBJ2-3
v_gene: TRBV3-1/TRBV3-2
abundance: .
CDR3aa: CASSLIHGLAGELRKGTDTQYF
CDR3nt: TGTGCCAGCAGTCTCATACATGGTCTAGCGGGGGAGCTGCGAAAGGGCACAGATACGCAGTATTTT

len: 13
d_gene: .
j_gene: TRBJ1-1
v_gene: TRBV7-6
abundance: .
CDR3aa: CASSVSLNTEAFF
CDR3nt: TGTGCCAGCAGCGTTAGCCTGAACACTGAAGCTTTCTTT

len: 14
d_gene: TRBD2
j_gene: TRBJ2-1
v_gene: TRBV7-9
abundance: .
CDR3aa: CASSPSVGGAGTFF
CDR3nt: TGTGCCAGCAGCCCCTCGGTGGGGGGAGCGGGAACGTTCTTC

len: 15
d_gene: TRBD2
j_gene: TRBJ2-1
v_gene: TRBV5-1
abundance: .
CDR3aa: CASSLGTSGPNEQFF
CDR3nt: TGCGCCAGCAGCCTCGGGACTAGCGGACCTAATGAGCAGTTCTTC

len: 14
d_gene: .
j_gene: TRBJ1-5
v_gene: TRBV9
abundance: .
CDR3aa: CASSSGPSYQPQHF
CDR3nt: TGTGCCAGCAGCTCAGGGCCTTCTTATCAGCCCCAGCATTTT

len: 11
d_gene: .
j_gene: TRBJ2-1
v_gene: TRBV10-3
abundance: few
CDR3aa: CAIRGPFEQFF
CDR3nt: TGTGCCATCAGGGGCCCGTTTGAGCAGTTCTTC

len: 16
d_gene: TRBD1
j_gene: TRBJ1-6
v_gene: TRBV2
abundance: .
CDR3aa: CASKLQGLSYNSPLHF
CDR3nt: TGTGCCAGCAAGTTACAGGGGCTCTCCTATAATTCACCCCTCCACTTT

len: 15
d_gene: .
j_gene: TRBJ2-7
v_gene: TRBV7-6
abundance: .
CDR3aa: CASSPRYGAPYEQYF
CDR3nt: TGTGCCAGCAGCCCCCGTTATGGGGCGCCCTACGAGCAGTACTTC

len: 12
d_gene: .
j_gene: TRBJ2-1
v_gene: TRBV27
abundance: .
CDR3aa: CASRSSYNEQFF
CDR3nt: TGTGCCAGTCGGTCCTCCTACAATGAGCAGTTCTTC

len: 14
d_gene: TRBD1
j_gene: TRBJ2-5
v_gene: TRBV4-1
abundance: .
CDR3aa: CASSHQGARETQYF
CDR3nt: TGCGCCAGCAGCCATCAGGGGGCTAGAGAGACCCAGTACTTC

len: 11
d_gene: .
j_gene: TRBJ1-1
v_gene: TRBV12-3/TRBV12-4
abundance: .
CDR3aa: CASSFGTEAFF
CDR3nt: TGTGCCAGCAGTTTCGGGACTGAAGCTTTCTTT

len: 13
d_gene: .
j_gene: TRBJ2-3
v_gene: TRBV27
abundance: once
CDR3aa: CASKLPLTDTQYF
CDR3nt: TGTGCCAGCAAACTACCTCTCACAGATACGCAGTATTTT

len: 11
d_gene: .
j_gene: TRBJ1-1
v_gene: TRBV30
abundance: .
CDR3aa: CAWGPPGEAFF
CDR3nt: TGTGCCTGGGGGCCCCCGGGGGAAGCTTTCTTT

len: 13
d_gene: TRBD1
j_gene: TRBJ1-2
v_gene: TRBV12-3/TRBV12-4
abundance: .
CDR3aa: CASRTGSNYGYTF
CDR3nt: TGTGCCAGCAGGACAGGGAGTAACTATGGCTACACCTTC

len: 14
d_gene: TRBD1
j_gene: TRBJ1-2
v_gene: TRBV2
abundance: .
CDR3aa: CASSDRDRTYGYTF
CDR3nt: TGTGCCAGCAGTGATAGGGACAGGACCTATGGCTACACCTTC

len: 14
d_gene: TRBD1
j_gene: TRBJ1-4
v_gene: TRBV5-8
abundance: once
CDR3aa: CASSWGTGEEKLFF
CDR3nt: TGTGCCAGCAGCTGGGGGACAGGGGAGGAAAAACTGTTTTTT

len: 11
d_gene: .
j_gene: TRBJ1-5
v_gene: TRBV5-6
abundance: .
CDR3aa: CASSLRKPQHF
CDR3nt: TGTGCCAGCAGCCTCAGGAAGCCCCAGCATTTT

len: 11
d_gene: .
j_gene: TRBJ1-1
v_gene: TRBV12-3/TRBV12-4
abundance: .
CDR3aa: CASSRTSQAFF
CDR3nt: TGTGCCAGCAGTCGGACATCCCAAGCTTTCTTT

len: 15
d_gene: .
j_gene: TRBJ2-4
v_gene: TRBV16
abundance: .
CDR3aa: CASSQSRLAKNIQYF
CDR3nt: TGTGCCAGCAGCCAATCGCGCCTAGCCAAAAACATTCAGTACTTC